This TCR beta chain was sequenced for a study of cytomegalovirus exposure and HLA in healthy donors (dated by TCRdb to 2015 to 2018). A note on the overall study: A later analysis indicated that the 130 or so validation repertoires were generated on the platform also employed for the approximately 670 repertoires of the first cohort. The study was designed to test whether signatures of past pathogen exposure could be identified by cataloging public T cell receptors. In addition to the first cohort of about 650 subjects, a separate validation cohort of 120 different subjects was used. To predict cytomegalovirus infection status, the study brought together high-throughput TCR immunosequencing, statistical association of individual TCRs with disease status, and machine learning.

CDR1 and CDR2 were assigned from the germline V gene (reference sequence) as PRHDT and FYEKMQ. The CDR3 runs 16 amino acids, cysteine and phenylalanine included. Left in the record is the CDR3 DNA by itself, 48 bases read in frame from the first base. V is cut back by 3 bases and J by 0 bases, with 7 bases in the junction unmatched. Libraries came from the immunoSEQ multiplex PCR assay. The published analysis was carried out like this. A statistical classification framework was built for diagnosing cytomegalovirus status from the catalog of TCR beta chain sequences. The table was pulled from immuneACCESS by TCRdb, which kept in-frame rearrangements only. Such tables lose some clones; where checked, under half of the loss comes from unresolved V genes, and the rest has no known cause. Clone size and V and J calls were adopted from that table, with D and trimming inferred from the DNA. This sample is represented by roughly 120,000 clones; roughly 88% of them were singletons. The ten largest clones capture around 6% of the sample.

What the authors observed across the whole study: It was suggested by the authors that the approach could potentially be generalized to other disease states and immunological phenotypes. The classifier was reported to diagnose cytomegalovirus status with high specificity and sensitivity in both the original and validation cohorts. Three of the identified cytomegalovirus-associated TCR beta chains were confirmed in vitro to be specific for cytomegalovirus antigens. A later analysis had no HLA typing for the validation cohort, so co-occurrence there was scored across all 130 or so repertoires. A later analysis found that TCRs clustered in the first cohort also tended to co-occur in the 120 validation repertoires, with about 94% of cluster scores above 0. A total of 150 to 200 TCR beta chains were listed by the study as associated with cytomegalovirus. Across donors, most TCR sequences were observed very rarely, whereas some public TCRs were present in many individuals.

A note on this clone: Its antigen remains undetermined. Nothing much larger sits one base from this clone, and base qualities are not available.

Separate from the approximately 670-subject first cohort, the validation cohort of 120 subjects was the group to which the donors belonged. The rearrangement joined TRBV13 to TRBJ1-1; TRBD1 fits 7 bases in the junction. The receptor's source is a woman under 30 in good health and CMV-seropositive. Input material: PBMCs. The CDR3 protein: CASSFSPTGLNTEAFF. The nucleotide sequence reads TGTGCCAGCAGCTTTAGCCCGACAGGGTTGAACACTGAAGCTTTCTTT.